One and the same sample provided the 9 T cell receptor beta chains below, sequenced in a study of T cell responses to AZD1222 COVID-19 vaccine (dated by TCRdb to about 2021). To prepare the library, the immunoSEQ multiplex PCR assay was applied. TCRdb re-hosts the immuneACCESS table, in-frame sequences only. Its copies lack some clones; in the studies checked, an unresolved V gene accounts for under half of them, and the cause for the rest is not known. The sample records about 120,000 clones, 88% of which are singletons. Around a tenth of the sample is held by the ten biggest clonotypes. In the paper's terms, the time point label means: baseline before first vaccination. Specimen: peripheral blood, collected on day 0 of AZD1222 vaccination. The origin of the receptors is an adult in good health.

The gene calls are TRBV7-3 and TRBJ2-5; 13 positions agree with TRBD2. Trimming removed 5 bases from V and 5 bases from J; junction bases left unmatched: 8. This CDR3 has 16 residues. CDR1 and CDR2 from the germline V gene are SGHTA and FQGTGA. The CDR3 nucleotides are TGTGCCAGCAGCGCAACTAGCGGGAGGGTGGGGGAGACCCAGTACTTC. As protein: CASSATSGRVGETQYF.

This chain links TRBV9 with TRBJ2-1, with 10 bases aligning to TRBD1. CDR1 SGDLS and CDR2 YYNGEE come from the germline V gene. V shed 6 bases, J shed 6 bases, and the junction held 15 bases outside the gene matches. The CDR3 extends over 17 amino acids. The CDR3 DNA reads as TGTGCCAGCACCTCATCAGGGGGCGGACAGGGGGGCAATGAGCAGTTCTTC. Translating it yields CASTSSGGGQGGNEQFF. The full variable domain, completed using reference TRBV9 and TRBJ2-1, is DSGVTQTPKHLITATGQRVTLRCSPRSGDLSVYWYQQSLDQGLQFLIQYYNGEERAKGNILERFSAQQFPDLHSELNLSSLELGDSALYFCASTSSGGGQGGNEQFFGPGTRLTVL.

The chain is built from TRBV19 and TRBJ2-1, with D possibly matching TRBD1 (5 bases). The V gene's germline CDR1 is LNHDA and CDR2 SQIVND (reference sequence). The CDR3 runs 17 residues. Trimming took off 7 bases at V and 2 bases at J, with 21 bases between the two ends. The CDR3 region has the DNA TGTGCCAGTACACAGGACAATGAGCTAACAACCTACAATGAGCAGTTCTTC. Its translation is CASTQDNELTTYNEQFF.

A note on this clone: Additional DNA sequences in this sample encode the identical CDR3. The chain employs TRBV6-5 and TRBJ1-2, with 11 positions matching TRBD1. The germline V gene has CDR1 MNHEY and CDR2 SVGAGI. V lost 6 bases to trimming and J lost 4 bases; unmatched junction nucleotides: 4. This CDR3 comprises 14 residues. As DNA, the CDR3 is TGTGCCAGCAGCCCCGGGACAGGGGGCTATGGCTACACCTTC. Its translation is CASSPGTGGYGYTF.

CDR3 nucleotide sequence: TGTGCCACCAGCAGAGAGACAGGGGACAGGCAGCCCCAGCATTTT. Protein product: CATSRETGDRQPQHF. The chain has TRBV15 and TRBJ1-5; 8 bases agree with TRBD1. The CDR3 spans 15 residues. CDR1 LNHNV and CDR2 YYDKDF come from the germline V gene (reference sequence). V was pared by 0 bases and J by 7 bases, with 5 bases of the junction left unmatched. Using reference TRBV15 and TRBJ1-5 for the parts outside the CDR3, the full variable domain is DAMVIQNPRYQVTQFGKPVTLSCSQTLNHNVMYWYQQKSSQAPKLLFHYYDKDFNNEADTPDNFQSRRPNTSFCFLDIRSPGLGDTAMYLCATSRETGDRQPQHFGDGTRLSIL.

The rearrangement uses TRBV11-2 and TRBJ1-2, with no clear D. Germline V gene sequence: CDR1 SGHAT, CDR2 FQNNGV. Trimming shortened V by 1 base and J by 2 bases, and 17 bases separated the two germline ends. CDR3 length equals 17 residues. Here the CDR3 DNA reads TGTGCCAGCAGCTTAGGTATAGGCCCCGGGCAGAACTATGGCTACACCTTC. Amino acids: CASSLGIGPGQNYGYTF.

The chain links TRBV3-1 (or the pseudogene TRBV3-2) to TRBJ2-7, with 10 bases fitting TRBD1. There are 15 residues in the CDR3. J was trimmed by 3 bases and V by 1 base; bases with no gene match: 3. Germline CDR1 and CDR2: LGHDT and YNNKEL (reference sequence). CDR3 protein: CASSQVGTGVYEQYF. The DNA of the CDR3 is TGTGCCAGCAGCCAAGTGGGGACAGGGGTCTACGAGCAGTACTTC.

In this sample, this clone turned up a few times. This chain joins TRBV30 and TRBJ1-6, with unresolved D. Trimming removed 0 bases at V and 7 bases at J, with 7 bases between. Germline lookup yields CDR1 GTSNPN and CDR2 SVGIG (reference sequence). This CDR3 region has 13 residues. In DNA, the CDR3 is TGTGCCTGGAGTGTACAGTCCAATTCACCCCTCCACTTT. Its protein is CAWSVQSNSPLHF. The whole variable domain, remainder taken from reference TRBV30 and TRBJ1-6, is SQTIHQWPATLVQPVGSPLSLECTVEGTSNPNLYWYRQAAGRGLQLLFYSVGIGQISSEVPQNLSASRPQDRQFILSSKKLLLSDSGFYLCAWSVQSNSPLHFGNGTRLTVT.

The chain carries TRBV16 and TRBJ1-1, with TRBD1 matching 8 bases. The J segment lost 1 base and the V segment lost 0 bases, leaving 4 bases of the junction unmatched. This CDR3 is 16 amino acids long. The germline V gene has CDR1 KGHSY and CDR2 FQNENV. DNA of the CDR3: TGTGCCAGCAGCCAATCCGAAGGGACAGGGAACACTGAAGCTTTCTTT. This gives the protein CASSQSEGTGNTEAFF.